Listed below are T cell receptor beta chains from one sample, sequenced in a study of cytomegalovirus exposure and HLA in healthy donors. Sequenced by immunoSEQ multiplex PCR; TCRdb stores in-frame clones only, minus some. The repertoire holds 140,000 or so clones, around a tenth seen once, with 1.5% to 2% in the top ten. Sequencing was performed on PBMCs. The source is a male donor in good health and CMV-seronegative. Both conserved end residues are part of each CDR3. A D gene is named only where the DNA matches it firmly. Expanded clones are given a class, and other clones once, few, many or no size at all.

j_call | d_call | clone_size | v_call | cdr3_aa | cdr3_nt
TRBJ1-5 | TRBD1 | - | TRBV28 | CASSSGQAEQPQHF | TGTGCCAGCAGTTCTGGACAGGCCGAACAGCCCCAGCATTTT
TRBJ1-2 | - | - | TRBV18 | CASSPFAGPSNYGYTF | TGTGCCAGCTCACCCTTTGCAGGGCCCTCTAACTATGGCTACACCTTC
TRBJ2-4 | TRBD1 | - | TRBV2 | CASSLDRESKNIQYF | TGTGCCAGCAGCCTGGACAGGGAATCCAAAAACATTCAGTACTTC
TRBJ2-7 | - | few | TRBV6-1 | CASSDPSDAYEQYF | TGTGCCAGCAGTGACCCTAGCGACGCCTACGAGCAGTACTTC
TRBJ2-7 | TRBD1 | few | TRBV28 | CASRRGGRVEQYF | TGTGCCAGCAGAAGAGGGGGCCGGGTCGAGCAGTACTTC
TRBJ2-3 | TRBD2 | few | TRBV5-1 | CASSFGLAGGSTDTQYF | TGCGCCAGCAGTTTCGGACTAGCGGGGGGGAGCACAGATACGCAGTATTTT
TRBJ1-5 | - | few | TRBV19 | CASRPGGVQPQHF | TGTGCCAGTCGACCGGGAGGGGTTCAGCCCCAGCATTTT
TRBJ2-7 | - | few | TRBV4-3 | CASSPISTGLSYEQYF | TGCGCCAGCAGCCCAATATCCACAGGGCTCTCCTACGAGCAGTACTTC
TRBJ1-2 | TRBD1 | few | TRBV10-3 | CAINGGTGTGYTF | TGTGCCATCAACGGGGGGACAGGGACTGGCTACACCTTC
TRBJ1-1 | - | - | TRBV5-4 | CASSLGSGEAFF | TGTGCCAGCAGCTTGGGATCAGGAGAAGCTTTCTTT
TRBJ2-3 | TRBD2 | - | TRBV4-3 | CASSQSRRSGGALDTQYF | TGCGCCAGCAGCCAATCTCGACGTAGCGGGGGGGCGCTGGATACGCAGTATTTT
TRBJ1-1 | - | - | TRBV4-3 | CASSLGGGGKAFF | TGCGCCAGCAGCTTGGGCGGGGGGGGTAAAGCTTTCTTT
TRBJ2-1 | TRBD1 | - | TRBV28 | CATATGGVIYNEQFF | TGTGCCACCGCAACAGGGGGAGTGATCTACAATGAGCAGTTCTTC
TRBJ1-2 | - | few | TRBV7-2 | CASSLGGNYGYTF | TGTGCCAGCAGCTTAGGAGGAAACTATGGCTACACCTTC
TRBJ2-7 | TRBD2 | few | TRBV4-3 | CASSQDWLAEPYEQYF | TGCGCCAGCAGCCAAGATTGGCTAGCGGAACCCTACGAGCAGTACTTC
TRBJ2-1 | TRBD2 | - | TRBV6-5 | CASSYSRVAGYNEQFF | TGTGCCAGCAGTTACTCCCGGGTAGCGGGGTACAATGAGCAGTTCTTC
TRBJ2-3 | - | - | TRBV9 | CASSVARDSLSTDTQYF | TGTGCCAGCAGCGTAGCCCGGGACTCCCTAAGCACAGATACGCAGTATTTT
TRBJ2-3 | TRBD1 | few | TRBV29-1 | CSVDRGTGGGDTQYF | TGCAGCGTTGATAGAGGGACAGGGGGAGGAGATACGCAGTATTTT
TRBJ1-1 | TRBD1 | few | TRBV19 | CASRDRAAEAFF | TGTGCCAGCCGAGACAGGGCCGCTGAAGCTTTCTTT
TRBJ2-5 | - | - | TRBV7-9 | CASSFGVSAETQYF | TGTGCCAGCAGCTTCGGGGTCTCGGCAGAGACCCAGTACTTC
TRBJ2-2 | TRBD2 | few | TRBV5-1 | CASSQVLAGGLGELFF | TGCGCCAGCAGCCAAGTACTAGCGGGAGGGCTCGGGGAGCTGTTTTTT
TRBJ2-2 | - | few | TRBV5-4 | CASRNGQRANTGELFF | TGTGCCAGCAGGAACGGGCAGCGGGCGAACACCGGGGAGCTGTTTTTT
TRBJ2-7 | TRBD2 | - | TRBV5-6 | CASSPGLGIREQYF | TGTGCCAGCAGCCCGGGACTAGGAATAAGGGAGCAGTACTTC
TRBJ2-1 | TRBD2 | - | TRBV7-7 | CASSPGTSAGGKFF | TGTGCCAGCAGCCCCGGGACTAGCGCTGGCGGGAAGTTCTTC
TRBJ1-6 | - | few | TRBV5-6 | CASSSEQPNSPLHF | TGTGCCAGCAGCTCCGAACAGCCCAATTCACCCCTCCACTTT
TRBJ2-3 | TRBD2 | - | TRBV19 | CASSMLTGGLTDTQYF | TGTGCCAGTAGTATGTTGACGGGGGGACTTACAGATACGCAGTATTTT
TRBJ1-3 | TRBD1 | few | TRBV4-1 | CASSQTGAPISGNTIYF | TGCGCCAGCAGCCAGACAGGGGCGCCGATCTCTGGAAACACCATATATTTT
TRBJ1-1 | TRBD1 | few | TRBV30 | CAWASGTVSTEAFF | TGTGCCTGGGCCTCCGGGACAGTAAGCACTGAAGCTTTCTTT
TRBJ1-1 | TRBD1 | - | TRBV9 | CASSVVTGAMNTEAFF | TGTGCCAGCAGCGTAGTCACAGGGGCCATGAACACTGAAGCTTTCTTT
TRBJ2-7 | - | - | TRBV27 | CASSPGTGLGSYEQYF | TGTGCCAGCAGTCCGGGTACGGGGTTGGGCTCCTACGAGCAGTACTTC
TRBJ1-1 | TRBD1 | - | TRBV9 | CASSVGQGAEAFF | TGTGCCAGCAGCGTAGGGCAGGGGGCCGAAGCTTTCTTT
TRBJ1-1 | TRBD1 | few | TRBV18 | CASSLGQGHAEAFF | TGTGCCAGCTCACTTGGACAGGGCCACGCTGAAGCTTTCTTT
TRBJ2-7 | - | - | TRBV28 | CASISPTEQYF | TGTGCCAGCATTTCTCCTACCGAGCAGTACTTC
TRBJ2-5 | TRBD2 | few | TRBV11-2 | CASSLGRLGGQETQYF | TGTGCCAGCAGCTTAGGTCGCCTGGGGGGGCAAGAGACCCAGTACTTC
TRBJ2-3 | - | - | TRBV5-1 | CASSLVGGAGTDTQYF | TGCGCCAGCAGCTTGGTAGGGGGGGCCGGCACAGATACGCAGTATTTT
TRBJ2-1 | - | - | TRBV21-1 | CASSATPAGDVQFF | TGTGCCAGCAGCGCAACCCCTGCAGGGGACGTGCAGTTCTTC
TRBJ2-1 | TRBD1 | few | TRBV27 | CASTITGGSYYNEQFF | TGTGCCAGCACCATAACAGGGGGATCCTATTACAATGAGCAGTTCTTC
TRBJ1-5 | - | - | TRBV19 | CASSIDRGDQPQHF | TGTGCCAGTAGTATAGACCGGGGGGATCAGCCCCAGCATTTT
TRBJ1-5 | TRBD1 | few | TRBV2 | CASSRDREYQPQHF | TGTGCCAGCAGTCGGGACAGGGAGTATCAGCCCCAGCATTTT
TRBJ1-4 | - | - | TRBV7-9 | CASSPRSGEKLFF | TGTGCCAGCAGCCCCCGGTCGGGGGAAAAACTGTTTTTT
TRBJ1-4 | TRBD1 | few | TRBV11-2 | CASSWDREETTNEKLFF | TGTGCCAGCAGCTGGGACAGGGAGGAAACAACTAATGAAAAACTGTTTTTT
TRBJ2-7 | TRBD2 | few | TRBV15 | CATSRGTSSYEQYF | TGTGCCACCAGCAGAGGGACTAGCTCCTACGAGCAGTACTTC
TRBJ2-5 | - | few | TRBV5-6 | CASSLGGLTYQETQYF | TGTGCCAGCAGCCTTGGTGGGCTAACGTACCAAGAGACCCAGTACTTC
TRBJ1-5 | TRBD1 | few | TRBV19 | CASSSRQGSYQPQHF | TGTGCCAGTAGTTCAAGACAGGGTTCGTATCAGCCCCAGCATTTT
TRBJ2-5 | - | few | TRBV20-1 | CSATARETQYF | TGCAGTGCCACTGCTAGAGAGACCCAGTACTTC
TRBJ1-2 | - | few | TRBV19 | CASTPVTVSYGYTF | TGTGCCAGTACCCCCGTGACAGTTTCCTATGGCTACACCTTC
TRBJ2-3 | TRBD2 | few | TRBV27 | CASSSFLAGGPKDTQYF | TGTGCCAGCAGCTCTTTCCTAGCGGGAGGGCCTAAAGATACGCAGTATTTT
TRBJ2-1 | - | - | TRBV7-9 | CASSLFSAGLGQFF | TGTGCCAGCAGCTTATTTTCCGCAGGCCTCGGGCAGTTCTTC
TRBJ2-7 | TRBD2 | - | TRBV13 | CASTKRGDTYEQYF | TGTGCCAGCACCAAGCGGGGGGACACCTACGAGCAGTACTTC
TRBJ2-2 | TRBD1 | - | TRBV18 | CASSPTGVGELFF | TGTGCCAGCTCACCCACAGGGGTCGGGGAGCTGTTTTTT
TRBJ2-7 | TRBD1 | - | TRBV29-1 | CSVIQGVGLSSIEQYF | TGCAGCGTTATCCAGGGGGTGGGTTTGTCCTCTATCGAGCAGTACTTC
TRBJ1-2 | - | few | TRBV15 | CATSGPDSLTYGYTF | TGTGCCACCAGCGGCCCAGACAGTCTCACCTATGGCTACACCTTC
TRBJ1-1 | TRBD1 | - | TRBV5-1 | CASSLAGTGLNTEAFF | TGCGCCAGCAGCTTGGCGGGGACAGGGTTGAACACTGAAGCTTTCTTT
TRBJ1-5 | TRBD1 | few | TRBV19 | CASSISDRGPSNQPQHF | TGTGCCAGTAGTATATCCGACAGGGGGCCTAGCAATCAGCCCCAGCATTTT
TRBJ2-1 | TRBD2 | - | TRBV9 | CACSVEGLAGLNEQFF | TGTGCCTGCAGCGTGGAAGGACTAGCGGGGTTAAATGAGCAGTTCTTC